This T cell receptor (beta chain) is from a study of shared clonotypes between healthy human individuals. Measured with immunoSEQ multiplex PCR; TCRdb has only the in-frame clones, and not every one. This sample has about 1.1 million clones, with roughly 80% found just once. The CDR3 is 13 amino acids. Deletions cut 7 bases from V and 4 bases from J, with 14 bases between. Per the germline V gene, CDR1 is SQVTM and CDR2 is ANQGSEA. The sequenced sample was memory CD4+ T cells from PBMCs. As for subset: CD45RA-negative fraction. The rearrangement uses TRBV29-1 and TRBJ1-5; tentatively, D is TRBD1 (5 bases). This TCR was sampled from a man younger than 35 in good health. Some clones in this sample may be carry-over from other donors' samples. The CDR3 sequence: CSAQGLSNQPQHF. CDR3 coding DNA: TGCAGCGCTCAGGGTCTATCAAATCAGCCCCAGCATTTT.